The present TCR beta chain was sequenced within a study of blood T cells in healthy people across ages. The study, taken as a whole, reports: Not knowing donor CMV status may have confounded expanded clonotype changes.

V lost 2 bases and J 0 bases, leaving 11 bases between the germline ends. Per germline, CDR1 DFQATT and CDR2 SNEGSKA (reference sequence). This CDR3 has 14 amino acids. Primed by a sample-barcoded 5' primer and a J-beta primer mix, a second PCR proceeded for about 7 to 11 cycles. TCRdb reanalysed the 5' RACE reads using MiXCR and keeps one entry per CDR3 protein. The table has 600,000 or so distinct CDR3 sequences, 25% to 35% seen once. This clonotype was observed a handful of times. As yet, its antigen is unknown. Each donor supplied roughly 9.2 milliliters of peripheral blood. The chain recombines TRBV20-1 with TRBJ2-7, with no clear D. The specimen was blood. This TCR derives from a woman older than 75 in good health. The CDR3 DNA reads TGCAGTGCTAGATGGCTCCCCAACTCCTACGAGCAGTACTTC. This sequence encodes CSARWLPNSYEQYF.